This T cell receptor beta chain was retrieved from a study of vaccination and CD4 T cells after COVID-19 (dated 2022 in TCRdb). Describing the broader study: Every convalescent patient had a positive nasal swab PCR test for SARS-CoV-2, with mild disease in several patients and severe disease in one. The convalescent cohort included six males and four females, with two Hispanic individuals, seven Caucasians, two Asians and one multiracial person. Two doses of either the Pfizer-BioNTech BNT162b2 vaccine (n=8) or the Moderna mRNA-1273 vaccine (n=2) were administered to participants. Post-COVID blood samples were collected from convalescent patients a median of approximately 100 days after diagnosis, with a range of about 30 to 161 days. Post-vaccine blood samples were obtained a median of roughly 75 days after the second vaccine dose, with a range of about 12 to 241 days. For stimulating the cultures, overlapping spike peptide pools were used, derived from SARS-CoV-2 as well as from the common cold coronaviruses HCoV-NL63, HCoV-OC43 and HCoV-229E. In control cultures, a CEFX viral epitope pool was used as positive control, an HIV-1 Nef peptide pool was used as negative control, or no peptide was added. The spike-specific CD4+ TCR repertoire was compared before and after mRNA vaccination in approximately 9 COVID-19 convalescent patients and a handful of infection-naive healthy vaccine recipients. Findings and caveats that apply to the study as a whole: In convalescent patients, a median approximately 90% of post-vaccine SARS-CoV-2-reactive clones were detected only after vaccination, suggesting vaccine-specific priming. Nearly all vaccine-specific clones in convalescent patients (304 of 307) were mono-reactive for SARS-CoV-2 spike rather than cross-reactive with common cold coronaviruses. The study included relatively few convalescent patients and did not analyze early timepoints after natural infection. The median number of SARS-CoV-2-reactive clonotypes rose from under 25 after infection to 38 after vaccination, but the change was not significant.

The CDR3 measures 15 amino acids from cysteine to phenylalanine. Just the 45-base CDR3 DNA is kept, in frame starting at base 1. The junction carries 15 bases between V and J, which are trimmed by 5 bases and 1 base respectively. This clonotype showed up just a few times. Its antigen is currently not known. One base away there is no much larger clone; base qualities are not given. What the treatment or condition label conveys for this sample: roughly 10-day PBMC culture with coronavirus spike peptide pools or control peptides (ViraFEST assay). The study used the ViraFEST assay, which expanded antigen-specific T cells with peptide pools and then identified expanded clonotypes by TCR sequencing. The convalescent patients' positive SARS-CoV-2 PCR tests were from March to December 2020, which was before the Alpha, Beta and Delta variants emerged in the United States. Over 1.5 million PBMCs per well were cultured in IMDM with approximately 4.9% human AB serum and around 10 IU/ml IL-2, plus 10 ug/ml peptide pools. On days 3 and 7, half of the culture medium was replaced with fresh IL-2-containing medium. After around 11 days of culture, CD4+ T cells were isolated by negative selection using the EasySep CD4+ T cell isolation kit. Ficoll-Paque Plus gradient centrifugation was used to isolate PBMCs from whole blood, and the isolated PBMCs were then either used fresh or cryopreserved at -140C. Each culture condition was generally run in triplicate wells.

Libraries were built with PCR. DNA from cultured CD4+ T cells was subjected to TCR sequencing with the Oncomine TCR Beta short-read assay at the Johns Hopkins FTIC core. Genomic DNA was extracted from the cultured CD4+ T cells with the QIAamp micro DNA kit. Oncomine TCR Beta libraries made from cultured CD4+ T cells were pooled using unique dual indexes and sequenced on an Illumina iSeq 100. The paper's data handling went like this. Non-productive sequences were removed, and CDR3s not starting with C, not ending with F or W, or shorter than 7 amino acids were discarded. The MANAFEST web application was used to identify antigen-specific clonotypes by comparing peptide-stimulated wells against reference wells and other culture wells. An FDR below 0.05, an odds ratio above 5, and a productive frequency above 0.1% in at least two of three replicate wells were required for clones to be considered positive. Clonotypes that were significantly expanded in both SARS-CoV-2 spike wells and at least one common cold coronavirus spike condition were defined as cross-reactive. Levenshtein distances (stringdist) and unrooted phylogenetic trees (ape) in R version 3.6.1 were used to assess CDR3 homology. TCRdb reanalyzed the raw reads on its own, using fastp at Q25 for trimming and MiXCR for clone calling, and kept in-frame beta chains. Rows are unified per CDR3 protein, each entry keeping the most common DNA and genes. These V and J calls originate from TCRdb's pipeline instead of the authors' own analysis. Recorded for this sample are more than 10,000 distinct CDR3 sequences; roughly 60% of them occurred a single time. Together, the top ten hold around 20% of the sample.

Rearrangement joined TRBV12-3 or TRBV12-4 to TRBJ2-7; TRBD1 could be the D gene, as 6 bases match. Material: cultured CD4+ T cells from blood, obtained after SARS-CoV-2 vaccination. This clonotype was sampled from a human donor with COVID-19. The CDR3 protein sequence reads: CASSQSGTWSYEQYF. At the DNA level, the sequence is TGTGCCAGCAGTCAATCCGGGACATGGTCCTACGAGCAGTACTTC.